The text below deals with one T cell receptor beta chain. Together with a sample-barcoded 5' primer, a J-beta primer mix was included in a second PCR lasting roughly 6 to 12 cycles. MiXCR, applied by TCRdb to the 5' RACE reads, yields one record per CDR3 protein. The data contain hundreds of thousands of distinct CDR3 sequences, approximately 30% of them singletons. The entry originates in a study of blood T cells in healthy people across ages. Germline V gene data show CDR1 as MNHEY and CDR2 as SVGAGI. This CDR3 comprises 12 residues. Trimming at V came to 5 bases and at J to 8 bases, leaving 4 bases not matched to a gene.

Input material: blood. The sequence was collected from a woman of 80 years or more in good health. The chain combines TRBV6-5 with TRBJ1-2, with 8 bases aligning to TRBD1. The CDR3 DNA is TGTGCCAGCAGTCCAGGGGGCTGGGGCTACACCTTC. Protein product: CASSPGGWGYTF.